This TCR beta chain is from a study of OX40 agonist ivuxolimab in advanced cancers. Study details: Given to patients was ivuxolimab, an agonistic anti-OX40 (CD134) antibody.

In regard to this clone: Its antigen is not known.

Study-wide results and caveats: CD4+ and CD8+ blood T cells expanded clonally by week 6 at 0.1 to 3.0 mg/kg. The average count of expanded clones was higher among CD8+ T cells than among CD4+.

The CDR3 has 15 residues. Germline lookup yields CDR1 SGHVS and CDR2 FQNEAQ. V dropped 1 base and J dropped 6; count of bases not matched to a gene: 5. Some clones are missing from TCRdb's copy, which holds only in-frame ones; the method was immunoSEQ multiplex PCR. Of around 60,000 clones in the sample, about nine tenths were seen once. The clonotype comes from an adult with an advanced solid tumor such as melanoma, head and neck, liver or kidney cancer. Here the sequenced sample was CD4+ or CD8+ T cells sorted from blood, taken in a trial of the OX40 agonist ivuxolimab. The chain is built from TRBV7-8 and TRBJ1-4; 7 bases are a match to TRBD1. The CDR3 region has the DNA TGTGCCAGCAGCTTAGAAGGACAGGAAGATGAAAAACTGTTTTTT. This encodes CASSLEGQEDEKLFF. Based on the CDR3 plus reference TRBV7-8 and TRBJ1-4, the full variable domain is GAGVSQSPRYKVAKRGQDVALRCDPISGHVSLFWYQQALGQGPEFLTYFQNEAQLDKSGLPSDRFFAERPEGSVSTLKIQRTQQEDSAVYLCASSLEGQEDEKLFFGSGTQLSVL.